Sequencing of this TCR beta chain was carried out in a study of T cells in Graves' hyperthyroidism and ophthalmopathy. The CDR3 regions of TCR beta were amplified from RNA transcripts. HTBI primers were the set used in a first-round RT-PCR of the TCR CDR3. Using its own MiXCR run on the multiplex PCR reads, TCRdb lists one record per CDR3 protein. This sample has about 480,000 distinct CDR3 sequences, with over 13% found just once. Germline assignment: CDR1 LGHDT and CDR2 YNNKEL (reference sequence). Deletions cut 5 bases from V and 0 bases from J, with 16 bases between. The length of the CDR3 is 16 residues. The hyperthyroidism patients had all been newly diagnosed, and their disease duration was under 2 months. Their ages ranged from 18 to 65 years. This clonotype was observed many times.

The clonotype comes from a woman under 30 with Graves' hyperthyroidism. The chain carries TRBV3-1 and TRBJ1-1; maybe TRBD1 (6 bases). The sample was blood. CDR3 bases: TGTGCCAGCAGCTACAAAAGGGGGTGGGTGAACACTGAAGCTTTCTTT. Amino acid sequence: CASSYKRGWVNTEAFF.